A selection of T cell receptor beta chains follows, all from one sample in a study of beta chain features in type 1 diabetes. Some clones are missing from TCRdb's copy, which holds only in-frame ones; the method was immunoSEQ multiplex PCR. The sample yields about 900,000 clones, roughly a sixth seen once. Specimen: naive CD4+ T cells from blood. All receptors come from a woman aged 18-29 years in good health. The CDR3 runs from the conserved cysteine through the conserved F or W. The D gene is left open where the match is weak. Clone size is stated in some rows and not others, as once, few, many or a class when expanded.

cdr3_aa cdr3_nt clone_size cdr3_length j_call d_call v_call
CAIGRQDYEQYF TGTGCCATCGGCCGACAGGACTACGAGCAGTACTTC . 12 TRBJ2-7 . TRBV10-3
CASSLDPGNQPQHF TGTGCCAGCTCACTGGACCCGGGCAATCAGCCCCAGCATTTT . 14 TRBJ1-5 . TRBV18
CASRPTGIQETQYF TGCGCCAGCAGGCCTACAGGGATCCAAGAGACCCAGTACTTC . 14 TRBJ2-5 . TRBV5-1
CASSTGHGYAYEQYF TGCGCCAGCAGCACGGGACACGGGTATGCCTACGAGCAGTACTTC . 15 TRBJ2-7 . TRBV5-1
CASSARVDNEQFF TGTGCCAGCAGTGCGAGGGTGGACAATGAGCAGTTCTTC . 13 TRBJ2-1 . TRBV9
CASSLFGTGELFF TGTGCCAGCAGCTTGTTCGGTACCGGGGAGCTGTTTTTT . 13 TRBJ2-2 . TRBV5-4
CASSPGVRLPEAFF TGTGCCAGCAGCCCAGGCGTGCGACTTCCTGAAGCTTTCTTT . 14 TRBJ1-1 . TRBV7-9
CASGEGTKGSTQYF TGTGCCAGCGGTGAGGGGACTAAGGGGAGCACGCAGTATTTT . 14 TRBJ2-3 TRBD2 TRBV2
CASSAVAGLGETQYF TGTGCCAGCAGTGCAGTAGCAGGGTTAGGAGAGACCCAGTACTTC few 15 TRBJ2-5 . TRBV28
CASRILGGNTEAFF TGTGCCAGCAGAATTCTGGGGGGCAACACTGAAGCTTTCTTT few 14 TRBJ1-1 . TRBV28
CASSGQLFSYEQYF TGTGCCAGCAGTGGACAGCTGTTTTCCTACGAGCAGTACTTC few 14 TRBJ2-7 . TRBV2
CASSLRPGQGQGAQYF TGTGCCAGCAGCCTAAGACCGGGACAGGGGCAGGGAGCGCAGTATTTT few 16 TRBJ2-3 TRBD1 TRBV7-9
CASSQDRDRGLYEQYF TGTGCCAGCAGCCAAGACCGGGACAGGGGTCTATACGAGCAGTACTTC . 16 TRBJ2-7 TRBD1 TRBV14
CASSLGRLSYNEQFF TGTGCCAGCAGCTTAGGCAGGCTATCCTACAATGAGCAGTTCTTC few 15 TRBJ2-1 . TRBV7-2
CAISVGQKTQPQHF TGTGCCATCAGTGTGGGACAGAAGACTCAGCCCCAGCATTTT few 14 TRBJ1-5 TRBD1 TRBV10-3
CASSQGGGERQYF TGCGCCAGCAGCCAGGGCGGGGGCGAACGGCAGTACTTC . 13 TRBJ2-7 . TRBV5-1
CASSNSGRAADTQYF TGTGCCAGCAGCAATAGCGGGAGGGCCGCAGATACGCAGTATTTT . 15 TRBJ2-3 TRBD2 TRBV7-3
CASSDGQYNSPLHF TGTGCCAGCAGCGATGGACAGTATAATTCACCCCTCCACTTT . 14 TRBJ1-6 . TRBV28
CASSSGARNTEAFF TGTGCCAGCAGTTCGGGGGCCCGGAACACTGAAGCTTTCTTT . 14 TRBJ1-1 . TRBV27
CASSQNVAERSPGEQFF TGTGCCAGCAGCCAGAATGTGGCCGAGCGTTCCCCAGGTGAGCAGTTCTTC few 17 TRBJ2-1 . TRBV4-2
CASSFGRDTEAFF TGTGCCAGCAGTTTTGGCAGGGATACTGAAGCTTTCTTT . 13 TRBJ1-1 . TRBV2
CASNWTCDKIPTYEQYF TGTGCCAGCAACTGGACTTGCGACAAGATACCGACCTACGAGCAGTACTTC few 17 TRBJ2-7 . TRBV9
CASSEGGYTF TGTGCCAGCAGTGAAGGCGGCTACACCTTC few 10 TRBJ1-2 . TRBV6-1
CASSLIGGIQETQYF TGCGCCAGCAGCTTGATTGGGGGAATCCAAGAGACCCAGTACTTC . 15 TRBJ2-5 . TRBV5-1
CASSFRAAEAFF TGTGCCAGCAGCTTCAGGGCAGCTGAAGCTTTCTTT . 12 TRBJ1-1 . TRBV5-6
CASSHWETQYF TGTGCCAGCAGCCATTGGGAGACCCAGTACTTC . 11 TRBJ2-5 . TRBV7-2
CASSLGGGKETQYF TGCGCCAGCAGCTTGGGCGGCGGGAAAGAGACCCAGTACTTC . 14 TRBJ2-5 . TRBV5-1
CASSKDGTEGGGSGELFF TGTGCCAGTAGCAAGGACGGAACGGAGGGAGGAGGGTCGGGGGAGCTGTTTTTT few 18 TRBJ2-2 . TRBV19